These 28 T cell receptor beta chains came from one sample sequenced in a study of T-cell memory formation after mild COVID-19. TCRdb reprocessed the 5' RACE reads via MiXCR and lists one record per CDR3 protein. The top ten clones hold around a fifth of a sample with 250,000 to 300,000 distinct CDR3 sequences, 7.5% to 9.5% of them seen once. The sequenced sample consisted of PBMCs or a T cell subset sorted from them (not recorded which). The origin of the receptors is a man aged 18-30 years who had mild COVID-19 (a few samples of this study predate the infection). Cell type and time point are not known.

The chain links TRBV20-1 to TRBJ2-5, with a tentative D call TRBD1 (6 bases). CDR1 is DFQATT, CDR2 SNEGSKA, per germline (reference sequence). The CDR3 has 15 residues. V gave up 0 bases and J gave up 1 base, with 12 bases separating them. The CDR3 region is CSARDPQGGQETQYF. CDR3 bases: TGCAGTGCTAGAGACCCACAGGGCGGCCAAGAGACCCAGTACTTC.

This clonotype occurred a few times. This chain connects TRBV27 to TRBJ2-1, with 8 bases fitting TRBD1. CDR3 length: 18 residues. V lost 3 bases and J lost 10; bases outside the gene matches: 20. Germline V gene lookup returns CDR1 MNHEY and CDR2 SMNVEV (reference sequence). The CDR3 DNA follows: TGTGCCAGCAGTTTTAGGGACAGGACGATTGGGGGGCCAAGGGAGCAGTTCTTC. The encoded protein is CASSFRDRTIGGPREQFF.

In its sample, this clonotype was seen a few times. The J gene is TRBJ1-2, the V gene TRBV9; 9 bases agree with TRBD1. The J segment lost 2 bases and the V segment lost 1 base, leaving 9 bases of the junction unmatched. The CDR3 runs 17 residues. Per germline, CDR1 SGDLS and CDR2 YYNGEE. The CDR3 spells CASSVRGQGWGNYGYTF. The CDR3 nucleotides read TGTGCCAGCAGCGTAAGGGGACAGGGTTGGGGGAACTATGGCTACACCTTC. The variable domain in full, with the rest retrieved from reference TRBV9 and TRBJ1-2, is DSGVTQTPKHLITATGQRVTLRCSPRSGDLSVYWYQQSLDQGLQFLIQYYNGEERAKGNILERFSAQQFPDLHSELNLSSLELGDSALYFCASSVRGQGWGNYGYTFGSGTRLTVV.

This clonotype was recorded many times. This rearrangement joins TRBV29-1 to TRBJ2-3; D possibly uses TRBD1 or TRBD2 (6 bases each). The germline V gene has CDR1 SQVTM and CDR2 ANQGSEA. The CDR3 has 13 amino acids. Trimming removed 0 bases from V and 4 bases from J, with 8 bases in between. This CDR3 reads CSVEDRGADTQYF. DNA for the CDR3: TGCAGCGTTGAAGATAGGGGGGCAGATACGCAGTATTTT.

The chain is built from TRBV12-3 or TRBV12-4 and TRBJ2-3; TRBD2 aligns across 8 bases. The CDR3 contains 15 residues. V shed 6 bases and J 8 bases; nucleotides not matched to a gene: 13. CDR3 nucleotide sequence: TGTGCCAGCAGGACTCTGGCGGGGGGCCCCGCTACGCAGTATTTT. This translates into CASRTLAGGPATQYF.

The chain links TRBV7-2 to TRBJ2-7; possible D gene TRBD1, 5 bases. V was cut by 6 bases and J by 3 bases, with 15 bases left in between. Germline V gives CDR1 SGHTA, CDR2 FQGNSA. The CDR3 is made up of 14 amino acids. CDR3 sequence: CASRASREDYEQYV. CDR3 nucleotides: TGTGCCAGCAGAGCCTCCAGGGAAGACTACGAGCAGTACGTC.

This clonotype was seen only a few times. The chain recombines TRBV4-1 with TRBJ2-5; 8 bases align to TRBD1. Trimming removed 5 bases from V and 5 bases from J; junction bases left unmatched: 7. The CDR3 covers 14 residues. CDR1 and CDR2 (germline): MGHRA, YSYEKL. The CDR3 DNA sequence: TGCGCCAGCAGCGCCCCAGGGGGCGGGGAGACCCAGTACTTC. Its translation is CASSAPGGGETQYF.

This CDR3 reads CASSQAGSYTF. The CDR3 DNA follows: TGCGCCAGCAGCCAAGCCGGGAGCTACACCTTC. This chain links TRBV4-1 with TRBJ1-2; no reliable D call. Trimming stripped 1 base from V and 9 bases from J, with 6 bases between. This CDR3 is built from 11 residues. The germline gives CDR1 MGHRA, CDR2 YSYEKL.

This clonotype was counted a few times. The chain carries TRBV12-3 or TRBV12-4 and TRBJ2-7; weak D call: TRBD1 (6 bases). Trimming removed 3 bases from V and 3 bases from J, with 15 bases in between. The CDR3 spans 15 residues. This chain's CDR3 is CASSLSPGTIYEQYF. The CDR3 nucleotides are TGTGCCAGCAGTTTGTCGCCGGGGACAATCTACGAGCAGTACTTC.

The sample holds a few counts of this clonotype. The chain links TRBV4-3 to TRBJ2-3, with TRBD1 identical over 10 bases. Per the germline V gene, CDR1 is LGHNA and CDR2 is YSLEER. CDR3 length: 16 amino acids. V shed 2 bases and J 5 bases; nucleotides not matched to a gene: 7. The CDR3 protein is CASSQSGDRGVDTQYF. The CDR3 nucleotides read TGCGCCAGCAGCCAATCCGGGGACAGGGGTGTAGATACGCAGTATTTT.

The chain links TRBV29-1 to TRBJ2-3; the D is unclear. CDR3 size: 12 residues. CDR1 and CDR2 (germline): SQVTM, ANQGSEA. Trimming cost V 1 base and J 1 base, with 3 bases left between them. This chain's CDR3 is CSVEGRTDTQYF. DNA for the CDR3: TGCAGCGTTGAAGGGCGCACAGATACGCAGTATTTT.

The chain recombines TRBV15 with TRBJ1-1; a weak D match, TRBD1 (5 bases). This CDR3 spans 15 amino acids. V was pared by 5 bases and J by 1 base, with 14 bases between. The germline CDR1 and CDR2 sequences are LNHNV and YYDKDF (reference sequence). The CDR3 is CATSGYRPTNTEAFF. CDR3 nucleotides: TGTGCCACCAGCGGCTACAGGCCTACGAACACTGAAGCTTTCTTT.

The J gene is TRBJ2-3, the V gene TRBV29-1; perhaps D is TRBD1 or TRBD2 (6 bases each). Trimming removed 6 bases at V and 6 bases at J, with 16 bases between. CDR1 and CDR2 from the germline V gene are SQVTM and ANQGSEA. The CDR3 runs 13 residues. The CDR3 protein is CSVTTGRRDTQYF. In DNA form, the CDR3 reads TGCAGCGTAACTACAGGGAGGAGGGATACGCAGTATTTT.

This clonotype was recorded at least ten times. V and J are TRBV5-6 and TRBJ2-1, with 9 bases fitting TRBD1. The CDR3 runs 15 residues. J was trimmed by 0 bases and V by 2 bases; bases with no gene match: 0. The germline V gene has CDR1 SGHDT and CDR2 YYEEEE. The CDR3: CASSLQGASYNEQFF. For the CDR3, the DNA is TGTGCCAGCAGCTTACAGGGGGCCTCCTACAATGAGCAGTTCTTC.

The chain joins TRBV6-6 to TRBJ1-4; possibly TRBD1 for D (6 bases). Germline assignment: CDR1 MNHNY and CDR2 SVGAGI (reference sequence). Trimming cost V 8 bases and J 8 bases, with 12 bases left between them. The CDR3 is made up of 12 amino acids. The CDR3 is CASSSGAEKLFF. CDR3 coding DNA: TGTGCCAGCTCTTCGGGGGCCGAAAAACTGTTTTTT.

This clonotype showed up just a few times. In DNA form, the CDR3 reads TGCAGTGCGTCGCGGATGTCGGGGAATGAGCAGTTCTTC. It is translated as CSASRMSGNEQFF. V and J are TRBV20-1 and TRBJ2-1, with a possible D match to TRBD2 (5 bases). Trimming removed 6 bases from V and 7 bases from J, with 16 bases in between. CDR1 and CDR2 from the germline V gene are DFQATT and SNEGSKA (reference sequence). CDR3 length equals 13 residues.

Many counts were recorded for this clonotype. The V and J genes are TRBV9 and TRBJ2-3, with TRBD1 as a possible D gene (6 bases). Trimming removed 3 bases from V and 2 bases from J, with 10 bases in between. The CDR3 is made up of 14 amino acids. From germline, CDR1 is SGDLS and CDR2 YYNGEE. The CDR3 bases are TGTGCCAGCAGCGCGGACAGAAACACAGATACGCAGTATTTT. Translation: CASSADRNTDTQYF.

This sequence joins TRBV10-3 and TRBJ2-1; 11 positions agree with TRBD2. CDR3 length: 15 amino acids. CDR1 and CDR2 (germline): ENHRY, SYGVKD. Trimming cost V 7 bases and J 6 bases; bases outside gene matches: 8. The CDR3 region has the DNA TGTGCCATCAAAGATAGCGGGGGGGCTGGCAATGAGCAGTTCTTC. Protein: CAIKDSGGAGNEQFF.

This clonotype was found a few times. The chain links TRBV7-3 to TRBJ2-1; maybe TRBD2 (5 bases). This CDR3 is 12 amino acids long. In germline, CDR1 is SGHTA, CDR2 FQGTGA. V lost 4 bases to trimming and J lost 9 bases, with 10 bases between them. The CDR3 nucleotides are TGTGCCAGCAGCTCCGGGGAGCCTGAGCAGTTCTTC. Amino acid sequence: CASSSGEPEQFF.

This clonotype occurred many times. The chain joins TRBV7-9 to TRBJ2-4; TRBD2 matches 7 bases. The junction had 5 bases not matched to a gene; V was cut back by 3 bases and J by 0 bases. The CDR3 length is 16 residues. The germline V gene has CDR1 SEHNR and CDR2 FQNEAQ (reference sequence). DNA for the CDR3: TGTGCCAGCAGCTTGTCTAGCGGAGTAGCCAAAAACATTCAGTACTTC. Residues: CASSLSSGVAKNIQYF. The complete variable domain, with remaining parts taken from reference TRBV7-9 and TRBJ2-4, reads DTGVSQNPRHKITKRGQNVTFRCDPISEHNRLYWYRQTLGQGPEFLTYFQNEAQLEKSRLLSDRFSAERPKGSFSTLEIQRTEQGDSAMYLCASSLSSGVAKNIQYFGAGTRLSVL.

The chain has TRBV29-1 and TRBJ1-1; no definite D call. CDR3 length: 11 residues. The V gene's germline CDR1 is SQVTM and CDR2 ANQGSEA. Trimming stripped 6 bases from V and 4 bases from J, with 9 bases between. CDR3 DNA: TGCAGCGTGGGTAAGGGCACTGAAGCTTTCTTT. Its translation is CSVGKGTEAFF.

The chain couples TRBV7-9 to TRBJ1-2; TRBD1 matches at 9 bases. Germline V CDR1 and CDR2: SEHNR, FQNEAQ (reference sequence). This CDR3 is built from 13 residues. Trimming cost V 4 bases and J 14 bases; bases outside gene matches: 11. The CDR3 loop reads CASSSGGDRVKTF. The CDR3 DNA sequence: TGTGCCAGCAGCTCCGGCGGGGACAGGGTTAAGACCTTC.

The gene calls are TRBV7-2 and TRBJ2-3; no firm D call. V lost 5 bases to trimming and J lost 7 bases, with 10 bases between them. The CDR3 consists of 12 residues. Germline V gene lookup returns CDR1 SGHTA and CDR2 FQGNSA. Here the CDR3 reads CASSPPNYTQYF. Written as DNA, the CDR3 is TGTGCCAGCAGCCCACCCAACTATACGCAGTATTTT.

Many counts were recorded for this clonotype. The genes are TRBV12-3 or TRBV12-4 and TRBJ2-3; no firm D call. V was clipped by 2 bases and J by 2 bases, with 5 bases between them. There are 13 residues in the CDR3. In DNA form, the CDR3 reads TGTGCCAGCAGTTTACAGGCCACAGATACGCAGTATTTT. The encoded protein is CASSLQATDTQYF.

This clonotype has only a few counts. CDR3 amino acids: CASSPTTTDTQYF. DNA for the CDR3: TGTGCCAGCAGCCCCACCACCACAGATACGCAGTATTTT. The V call is TRBV9, the J call TRBJ2-3; D uncertain. This CDR3 contains 13 residues. V lost 4 bases, J lost 2 bases, and 8 bases lay in between. Germline lookup yields CDR1 SGDLS and CDR2 YYNGEE.

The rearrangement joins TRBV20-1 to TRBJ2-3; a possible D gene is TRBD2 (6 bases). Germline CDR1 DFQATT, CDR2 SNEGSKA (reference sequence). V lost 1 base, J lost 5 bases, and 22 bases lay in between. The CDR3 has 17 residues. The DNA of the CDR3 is TGCAGTGCTAGAGGTTGGGGCCTAATAGGAGGGAGAGATACGCAGTATTTT. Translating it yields CSARGWGLIGGRDTQYF.

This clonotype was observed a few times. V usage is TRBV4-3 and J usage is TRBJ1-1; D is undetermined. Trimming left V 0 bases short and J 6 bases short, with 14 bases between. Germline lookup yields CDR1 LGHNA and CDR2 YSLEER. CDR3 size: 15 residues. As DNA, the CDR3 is TGCGCCAGCAGCCAAGAAGGTGTAGAAGGTGCTGAAGCTTTCTTT. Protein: CASSQEGVEGAEAFF.

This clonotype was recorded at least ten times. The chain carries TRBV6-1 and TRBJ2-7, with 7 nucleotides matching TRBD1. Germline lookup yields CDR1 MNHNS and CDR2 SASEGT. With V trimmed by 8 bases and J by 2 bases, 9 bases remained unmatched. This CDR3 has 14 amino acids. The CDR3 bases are TGTGCCAGCCACCGCCCGGACAGGCCCTACGAGCAGTACTTC. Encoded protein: CASHRPDRPYEQYF.